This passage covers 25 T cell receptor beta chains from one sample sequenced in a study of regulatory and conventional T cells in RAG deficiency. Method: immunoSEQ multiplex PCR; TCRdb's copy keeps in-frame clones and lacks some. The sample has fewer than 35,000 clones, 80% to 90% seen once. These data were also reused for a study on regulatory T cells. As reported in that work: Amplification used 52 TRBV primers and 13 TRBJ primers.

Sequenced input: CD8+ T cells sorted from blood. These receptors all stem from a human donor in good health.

The CDR3 region is CASSEGRGFYGYTF. In DNA, the CDR3 is TGTGCCAGCAGTGAGGGAAGGGGGTTCTATGGCTACACCTTC. This chain connects TRBV6-5 to TRBJ1-2; D is perhaps TRBD1 (6 bases). CDR3 length equals 14 residues. V was shortened by 5 bases and J by 4 bases, with 14 bases between the two germline ends. Germline V gene lookup returns CDR1 MNHEY and CDR2 SVGAGI.

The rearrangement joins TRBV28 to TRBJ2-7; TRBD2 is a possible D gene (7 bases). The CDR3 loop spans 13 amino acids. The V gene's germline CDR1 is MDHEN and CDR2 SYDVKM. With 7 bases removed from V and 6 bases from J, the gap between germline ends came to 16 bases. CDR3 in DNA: TGTGCCAGCACGGTGAGGGGGGGTTCCGAGCAGTACTTC. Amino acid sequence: CASTVRGGSEQYF. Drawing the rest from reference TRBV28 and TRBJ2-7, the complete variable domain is DVKVTQSSRYLVKRTGEKVFLECVQDMDHENMFWYRQDPGLGLRLIYFSYDVKMKEKGDIPEGYSVSREKKERFSLILESASTNQTSMYLCASTVRGGSEQYFGPGTRLTVT.

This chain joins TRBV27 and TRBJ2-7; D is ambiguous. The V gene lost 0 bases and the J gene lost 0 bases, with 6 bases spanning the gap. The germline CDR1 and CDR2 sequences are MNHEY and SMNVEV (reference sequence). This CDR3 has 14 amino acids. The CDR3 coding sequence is TGTGCCAGCAGTTTATCGAGTAACTCCTACGAGCAGTACTTC. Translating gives CASSLSSNSYEQYF.

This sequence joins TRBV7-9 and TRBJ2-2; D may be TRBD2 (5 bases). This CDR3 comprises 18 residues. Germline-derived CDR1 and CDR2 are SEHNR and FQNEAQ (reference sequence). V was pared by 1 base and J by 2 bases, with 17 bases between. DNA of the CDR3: TGTGCCAGCAGCTTAGAAGGGTCCGGACTCATAAACACCGGGGAGCTGTTTTTT. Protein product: CASSLEGSGLINTGELFF.

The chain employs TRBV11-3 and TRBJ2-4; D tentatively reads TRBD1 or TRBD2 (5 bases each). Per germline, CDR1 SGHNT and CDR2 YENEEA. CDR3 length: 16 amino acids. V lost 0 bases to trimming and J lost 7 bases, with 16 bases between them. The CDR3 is CASSLDHRDPANIQYF. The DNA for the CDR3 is TGTGCCAGCAGCTTAGATCATAGGGACCCGGCTAACATTCAGTACTTC.

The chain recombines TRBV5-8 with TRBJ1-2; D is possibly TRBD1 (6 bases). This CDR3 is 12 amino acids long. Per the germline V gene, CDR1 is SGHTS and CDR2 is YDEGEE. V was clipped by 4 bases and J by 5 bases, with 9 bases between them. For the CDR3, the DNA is TGTGCCAGCAGCCCCGGACAGTATGGCTACACCTTC. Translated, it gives CASSPGQYGYTF.

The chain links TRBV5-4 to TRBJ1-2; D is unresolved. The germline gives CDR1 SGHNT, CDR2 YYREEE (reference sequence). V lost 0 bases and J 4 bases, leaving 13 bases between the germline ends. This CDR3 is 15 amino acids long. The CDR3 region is CASSLEATSSYGYTF. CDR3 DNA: TGTGCCAGCAGCTTGGAGGCCACATCCTCCTATGGCTACACCTTC.

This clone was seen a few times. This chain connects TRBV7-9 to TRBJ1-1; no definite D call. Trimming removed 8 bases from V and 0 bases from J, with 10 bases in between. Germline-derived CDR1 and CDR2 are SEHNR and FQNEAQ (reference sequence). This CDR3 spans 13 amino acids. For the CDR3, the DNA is TGTGCCAGCGGACCAACTATGAACACTGAAGCTTTCTTT. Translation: CASGPTMNTEAFF.

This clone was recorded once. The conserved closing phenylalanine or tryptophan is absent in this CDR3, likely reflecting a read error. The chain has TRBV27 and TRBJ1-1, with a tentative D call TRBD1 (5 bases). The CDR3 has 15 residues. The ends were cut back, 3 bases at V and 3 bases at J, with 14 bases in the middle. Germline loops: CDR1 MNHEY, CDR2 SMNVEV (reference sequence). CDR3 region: CASSFSGGADTEAFL. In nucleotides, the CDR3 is TGTGCCAGCAGTTTTTCTGGGGGTGCGGACACTGAAGCTTTCCTT.

The CDR3 loop is CASSFSRGGSPLHF. The CDR3 nucleotides are TGTGCCAGCAGTTTTTCGAGGGGAGGCTCACCCCTCCACTTT. The rearrangement uses TRBV27 and TRBJ1-6; a weak D match, TRBD1 (5 bases). Germline lookup yields CDR1 MNHEY and CDR2 SMNVEV (reference sequence). Deletions cut 3 bases from V and 10 bases from J, with 13 bases between. The CDR3 covers 14 residues.

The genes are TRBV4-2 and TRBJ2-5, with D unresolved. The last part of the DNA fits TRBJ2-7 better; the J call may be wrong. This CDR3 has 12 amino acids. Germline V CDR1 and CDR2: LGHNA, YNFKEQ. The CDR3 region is CASSQDRYEQYF. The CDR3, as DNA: TGTGCCAGCAGCCAAGATCGCTACGAGCAGTACTTC.

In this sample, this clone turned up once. CDR3 sequence reads: CASGGGAGGFDGYTF. The CDR3 region has the DNA TGTGCCAGTGGCGGAGGAGCGGGTGGCTTTGATGGCTACACCTTC. The rearrangement links TRBV19 to TRBJ1-2, with D unresolved. V gave up 8 bases and J gave up 6 bases, with 22 bases separating them. This CDR3 is 15 amino acids long. Looked up from germline, CDR1 is LNHDA and CDR2 is SQIVND (reference sequence).

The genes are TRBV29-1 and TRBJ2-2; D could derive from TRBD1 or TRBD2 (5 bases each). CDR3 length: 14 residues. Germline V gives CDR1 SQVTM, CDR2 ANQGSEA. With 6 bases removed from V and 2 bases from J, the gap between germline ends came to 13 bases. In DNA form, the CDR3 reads TGCAGCGTAGCCGGGACGTCAAACACCGGGGAGCTGTTTTTT. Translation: CSVAGTSNTGELFF.

CDR3 residues: CASSSQGGYEQYF. The CDR3 DNA follows: TGTGCCAGCAGCTCACAGGGGGGATACGAGCAGTACTTC. V gene TRBV28 combines with J gene TRBJ2-5; 8 bases fit TRBD1. Judging by the DNA end, TRBJ2-7 fits better; the J call may be wrong. This CDR3 is 13 amino acids long. Germline CDR1 and CDR2: MDHEN and SYDVKM.

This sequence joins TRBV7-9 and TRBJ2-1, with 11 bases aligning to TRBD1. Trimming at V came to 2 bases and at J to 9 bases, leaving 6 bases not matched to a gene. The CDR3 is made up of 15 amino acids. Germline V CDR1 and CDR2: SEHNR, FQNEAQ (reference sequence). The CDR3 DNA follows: TGTGCCAGCAGCTTACAAAGGACAGGGGGCGCTGAGCAGTTCTTC. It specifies CASSLQRTGGAEQFF.

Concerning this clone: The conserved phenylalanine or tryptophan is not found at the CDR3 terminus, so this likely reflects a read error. CDR3 in amino acids: CASSLAGSINEQYL. The CDR3 bases are TGTGCCAGCAGCTTAGCCGGGAGTATCAACGAGCAGTACCTC. V is TRBV11-3 and J is TRBJ2-7; tentative D call: TRBD2 (6 bases). The ends were cut back, 1 base at V and 5 bases at J, with 12 bases in the middle. This CDR3 contains 14 residues. Germline CDR1 is SGHNT and CDR2 is YENEEA.

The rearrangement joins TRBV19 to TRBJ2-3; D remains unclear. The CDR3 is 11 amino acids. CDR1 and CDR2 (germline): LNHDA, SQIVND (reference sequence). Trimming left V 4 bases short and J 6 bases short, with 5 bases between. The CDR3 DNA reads TGTGCCAGTAGTAATTGGGATACGCAGTATTTT. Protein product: CASSNWDTQYF.

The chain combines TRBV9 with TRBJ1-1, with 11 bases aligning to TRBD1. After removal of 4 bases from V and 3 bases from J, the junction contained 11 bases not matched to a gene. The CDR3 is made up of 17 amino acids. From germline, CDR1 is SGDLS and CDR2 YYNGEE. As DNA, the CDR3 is TGTGCCAGCAGCCCTCCCAGGACAGGGGGCCGGGACACTGAAGCTTTCTTT. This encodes CASSPPRTGGRDTEAFF.

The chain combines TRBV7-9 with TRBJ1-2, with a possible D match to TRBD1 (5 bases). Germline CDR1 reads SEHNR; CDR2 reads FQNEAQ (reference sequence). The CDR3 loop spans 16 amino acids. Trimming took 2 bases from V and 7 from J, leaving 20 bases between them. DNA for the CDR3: TGTGCCAGCAGCTTACGAAGGGACGGGGGTGATGGTGGCTACACCTTC. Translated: CASSLRRDGGDGGYTF.

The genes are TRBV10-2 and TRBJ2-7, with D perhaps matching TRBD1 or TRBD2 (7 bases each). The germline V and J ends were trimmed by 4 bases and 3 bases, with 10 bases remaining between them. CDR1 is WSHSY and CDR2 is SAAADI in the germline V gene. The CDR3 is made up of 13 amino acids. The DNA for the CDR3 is TGCGCCAGCAGTGCAGGGGGGGACTACGAGCAGTACTTC. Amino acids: CASSAGGDYEQYF.

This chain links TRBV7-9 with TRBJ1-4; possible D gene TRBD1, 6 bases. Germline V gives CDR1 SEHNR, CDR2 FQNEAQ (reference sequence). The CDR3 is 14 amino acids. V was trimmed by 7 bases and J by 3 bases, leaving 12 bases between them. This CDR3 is CASIAGAANEKLFF. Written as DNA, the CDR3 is TGTGCCAGCATTGCGGGGGCTGCTAATGAAAAACTGTTTTTT.

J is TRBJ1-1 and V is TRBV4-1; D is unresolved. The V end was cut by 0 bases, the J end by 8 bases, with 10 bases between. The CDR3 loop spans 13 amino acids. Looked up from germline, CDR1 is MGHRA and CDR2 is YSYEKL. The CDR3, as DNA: TGCGCCAGCAGCCAAGAAGTAAAGGGCGAAGCTTTCTTT. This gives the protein CASSQEVKGEAFF.

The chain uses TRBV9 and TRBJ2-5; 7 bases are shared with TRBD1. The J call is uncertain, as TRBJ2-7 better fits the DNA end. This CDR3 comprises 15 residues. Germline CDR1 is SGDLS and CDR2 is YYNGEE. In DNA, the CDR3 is TGTGCCAGCAGCGTAGGAGGGGGCGGCTCCTACGAGCAGTACTTC. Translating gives CASSVGGGGSYEQYF.

CDR3 nucleotides: TGTGCCAGCAGTCTGTCGTTTGGAAACACCATATATTTT. Protein: CASSLSFGNTIYF. The rearrangement links TRBV28 to TRBJ1-3; D unresolved. Germline V lookup: CDR1 MDHEN, CDR2 SYDVKM. The CDR3 is made up of 13 amino acids. Between the trimmed V and J ends, which lost 5 bases and 3 bases, there was a span of 8 bases.

The chain's CDR3 is CASSQDPGQVLWGYTF. In nucleotides, the CDR3 is TGCGCCAGCAGCCAGGACCCGGGACAGGTTCTCTGGGGCTACACCTTC. The chain employs TRBV4-1 and TRBJ1-2; 8 bases fit TRBD1. V was clipped by 3 bases and J by 8 bases; unmatched bases: 14. CDR1 and CDR2 (germline): MGHRA, YSYEKL. The CDR3 contains 16 residues.